These 29 T cell receptor beta chains were all obtained from the same sample, sequenced in a study of PD-1 blockade in classical Hodgkin lymphoma. Sequencing used immunoSEQ multiplex PCR; TCRdb keeps in-frame clones, though not all of them. Of 34,000 or so clones in the sample, 80% to 95% are singletons; the top ten hold 0.25% to 0.35%. Described time point: cycle 4 day 1 (C4D1), after 6 weeks of nivolumab. Each patient's relapse followed autologous stem cell transplantation, and brentuximab vedotin exposure varied. CD4+ T cells were purified from thawed PBMCs by negative selection. The material sequenced was CD4+ T cells from blood, taken before the fourth cycle of nivolumab. The source is a human donor with classical Hodgkin lymphoma.

CDR3: CASSANRFSGNTIYF. DNA for the CDR3: TGTGCCAGCAGTGCGAACAGATTCTCTGGAAACACCATATATTTT. This chain connects TRBV2 to TRBJ1-3; no clear D. V lost 4 bases and J lost 0, with 10 bases in between. Germline loops: CDR1 SNHLY, CDR2 FYNNEI. This CDR3 comprises 15 residues.

The chain recombines TRBV5-1 with TRBJ1-2, with 7 bases matching TRBD1. The germline CDR1 and CDR2 sequences are SGHRS and YFSETQ. The CDR3 runs to 15 residues. V was pared by 0 bases and J by 0 bases, with 2 bases of the junction left unmatched. CDR3 coding DNA: TGCGCCAGCAGCTTGGACAGGGGAGCTAACTATGGCTACACCTTC. It encodes CASSLDRGANYGYTF.

The rearrangement joins TRBV6-6 to TRBJ1-2; 8 nucleotides line up with TRBD1. Germline V CDR1 and CDR2: MNHNY, SVGAGI (reference sequence). V was clipped by 6 bases and J by 4 bases; unmatched bases: 10. This CDR3 has 15 amino acids. CDR3 bases: TGTGCCAGCAGGTATACAGGGGGAGATGGCTATGGCTACACCTTC. Amino acid sequence: CASRYTGGDGYGYTF.

The chain links TRBV10-3 to TRBJ2-1; 7 nucleotides agree with TRBD2. Germline loops: CDR1 ENHRY, CDR2 SYGVKD. V shed 0 bases, J shed 9 bases, and the junction held 8 bases outside the gene matches. CDR3 length: 15 residues. DNA of the CDR3: TGTGCCATCAGTGAGTCGACTTTAACGGGGGGTGAGCAGTTCTTC. It is translated as CAISESTLTGGEQFF.

This chain joins TRBV5-1 and TRBJ1-2, with D possibly TRBD1 on 6 matching bases. The CDR3 is made up of 17 amino acids. The germline CDR1 and CDR2 sequences are SGHRS and YFSETQ. V lost 0 bases and J 6 bases, leaving 21 bases between the germline ends. The chain's CDR3 is CASSLERPGQRADGYTF. The CDR3 region has the DNA TGCGCCAGCAGCTTGGAGAGGCCCGGACAGCGGGCGGATGGCTACACCTTC.

V usage is TRBV7-2 and J usage is TRBJ1-2, with 7 bases matching TRBD1. Germline lookup yields CDR1 SGHTA and CDR2 FQGNSA. The V and J ends lost 1 base and 4 bases, in that order; junction bases with no gene match: 15. The CDR3 is made up of 18 amino acids. The CDR3 here is CASSLGANTGEQVYGYTF. The CDR3 nucleotides are TGTGCCAGCAGCTTAGGAGCCAACACAGGGGAACAAGTCTATGGCTACACCTTC.

The J gene is TRBJ2-3, the V gene TRBV28, with 7 bases aligning to TRBD2. This CDR3 contains 16 residues. Trimming took 5 bases from V and 4 from J; bases not matched to a gene: 12. Germline V lookup: CDR1 MDHEN, CDR2 SYDVKM. CDR3 amino acids: CASSLPRTRRADTQYF. In nucleotides, the CDR3 is TGTGCCAGCAGTCTCCCGCGGACTAGAAGGGCAGATACGCAGTATTTT.

The V and J genes are TRBV7-8 and TRBJ2-3, with 8 bases matching TRBD2. The V gene's germline CDR1 is SGHVS and CDR2 FQNEAQ. This CDR3 spans 16 amino acids. With 2 bases clipped from V and 4 bases from J, the junction kept 8 bases outside the gene matches. CDR3 in amino acids: CASSLFQAGGPDTQYF. The CDR3 region has the DNA TGTGCCAGCAGCTTATTTCAGGCGGGAGGACCAGATACGCAGTATTTT.

The chain combines TRBV7-8 with TRBJ2-5; no definite D call. The V end was cut by 5 bases, the J end by 2 bases, with 15 bases between. This CDR3 region has 15 residues. The germline V gene encodes CDR1 SGHVS and CDR2 FQNEAQ. CDR3 protein: CASSLAWSPQETQYF. Written as DNA, the CDR3 is TGTGCCAGCAGCCTCGCCTGGTCTCCACAAGAGACCCAGTACTTC.

V is TRBV2 and J is TRBJ2-2; D remains unclear. Trimming pared 7 bases from V and 7 bases from J, leaving 7 bases between. Looked up from germline, CDR1 is SNHLY and CDR2 is FYNNEI. The CDR3 has 11 residues. The CDR3 reads CASTLGGELFF. The CDR3, as DNA: TGTGCCAGCACCCTGGGCGGGGAGCTGTTTTTT.

This sequence joins TRBV29-1 and TRBJ2-1, with 9 bases aligning to TRBD1. V trimming: 8 bases; J trimming: 12 bases; junction bases outside the gene matches: 17. The CDR3 runs to 14 residues. Per germline, CDR1 SQVTM and CDR2 ANQGSEA. CDR3 loop: CSLQSGTGSFGQFF. In DNA, the CDR3 is TGCAGCCTTCAGTCGGGGACAGGGTCCTTCGGGCAGTTCTTC.

This sequence joins TRBV5-1 and TRBJ2-3, with a possible D match to TRBD2 (6 bases). V was pared by 0 bases and J by 1 base, with 12 bases between. Germline CDR1 is SGHRS and CDR2 is YFSETQ. The CDR3 contains 16 residues. CDR3 sequence: CASSLDLRGGTDTQYF. The CDR3 DNA reads as TGCGCCAGCAGCTTGGATTTGCGGGGAGGCACAGATACGCAGTATTTT. Complete variable domain (other parts from reference TRBV5-1 and TRBJ2-3): KAGVTQTPRYLIKTRGQQVTLSCSPISGHRSVSWYQQTPGQGLQFLFEYFSETQRNKGNFPGRFSGRQFSNSRSEMNVSTLELGDSALYLCASSLDLRGGTDTQYFGPGTRLTVL.

The chain combines TRBV30 with TRBJ2-5, with D perhaps matching TRBD1 or TRBD2 (6 bases each). The length of the CDR3 is 13 residues. The germline V gene has CDR1 GTSNPN and CDR2 SVGIG (reference sequence). V was shortened by 3 bases and J by 5 bases, with 13 bases between the two germline ends. CDR3 in amino acids: CAWSLGGWETQYF. The DNA for the CDR3 is TGTGCCTGGAGCCTGGGGGGCTGGGAGACCCAGTACTTC.

V is TRBV6-5 and J is TRBJ2-5; a weak D match, TRBD1 (6 bases). The CDR3 sequence is 14 residues long. Trimming left V 5 bases short and J 0 bases short, with 10 bases between. In germline, CDR1 is MNHEY, CDR2 SVGAGI. CDR3 sequence (DNA): TGTGCCAGCAGTACCGGACAGTACCAAGAGACCCAGTACTTC. Protein product: CASSTGQYQETQYF.

This chain connects TRBV7-9 to TRBJ1-4; D remains unclear. The germline gives CDR1 SEHNR, CDR2 FQNEAQ (reference sequence). Deletions cut 1 base from V and 2 bases from J, with 5 bases between. This CDR3 comprises 14 residues. In DNA form, the CDR3 reads TGTGCCAGCAGCTTAGGGATCACTAATGAAAAACTGTTTTTT. It specifies CASSLGITNEKLFF.

This clone occurred a few times. The rearrangement uses TRBV6-1 and TRBJ2-2; D unresolved. Trimming removed 2 bases from V and 4 bases from J, with 11 bases in between. Germline lookup yields CDR1 MNHNS and CDR2 SASEGT. The CDR3 covers 15 residues. CDR3 DNA: TGTGCCAGCAGTGAAAGAGGCGGCAGCACCGGGGAGCTGTTTTTT. It translates to CASSERGGSTGELFF.

J is TRBJ2-5 and V is TRBV11-2; D unresolved. CDR3 length: 14 residues. Germline CDR1 is SGHAT and CDR2 is FQNNGV. Trimming removed 5 bases at V and 1 base at J, with 11 bases between. DNA of the CDR3: TGTGCCAGCAGCCCCCCCGGAAGCCAAGAGACCCAGTACTTC. It specifies CASSPPGSQETQYF.

V and J are TRBV10-2 and TRBJ1-5, with D perhaps TRBD1 (6 bases). The CDR3 runs to 15 residues. Trimming took off 5 bases at V and 8 bases at J, with 19 bases between the two ends. Germline loops: CDR1 WSHSY, CDR2 SAAADI. This CDR3 is CASSPSGGALEPQHF. The CDR3 coding sequence is TGCGCCAGCAGTCCCTCGGGGGGGGCGTTGGAGCCCCAGCATTTT.

The chain links TRBV6-1 to TRBJ2-4; D unresolved. The CDR3 runs to 14 residues. The germline V gene encodes CDR1 MNHNS and CDR2 SASEGT. Trimming took 3 bases from V and 8 from J, leaving 14 bases between them. This CDR3 reads CASSDMTRRYIQYF. Here the CDR3 DNA reads TGTGCCAGCAGTGACATGACACGGCGATACATTCAGTACTTC.

The V and J genes are TRBV4-1 and TRBJ1-5, with TRBD1 as a possible D gene (6 bases). CDR1 and CDR2 (germline): MGHRA, YSYEKL. CDR3 size: 15 residues. The germline V and J ends were trimmed by 0 bases and 9 bases, with 15 bases remaining between them. This CDR3 reads CASSQEGRQGGPQHF. CDR3 bases: TGCGCCAGCAGCCAAGAAGGCCGTCAAGGGGGGCCCCAGCATTTT.

This sequence joins TRBV7-6 and TRBJ2-3, with 8 bases lining up with TRBD2. V lost 1 base to trimming and J lost 4 bases; unmatched junction nucleotides: 7. The length of the CDR3 is 16 residues. CDR1 SGHVS and CDR2 FNYEAQ come from the germline V gene. The CDR3 DNA follows: TGTGCCAGCAGCTTAGATAACGGGAGGGCCGCAGATACGCAGTATTTT. Its translation: CASSLDNGRAADTQYF.

V is TRBV4-1 and J is TRBJ2-4; no reliable D call. Germline V gene sequence: CDR1 MGHRA, CDR2 YSYEKL. There are 14 residues in the CDR3. Trimming left V 0 bases short and J 4 bases short, with 7 bases between. The CDR3 DNA follows: TGCGCCAGCAGCCAAGAAACAGTTAAAAACATTCAGTACTTC. It is translated as CASSQETVKNIQYF.

The chain is built from TRBV18 and TRBJ2-1, with D possibly being TRBD1 (5 bases). V shed 5 bases and J shed 0 bases, with 8 bases lying between them. The V gene's germline CDR1 is KGHSH and CDR2 LQKENI. The CDR3 runs to 14 residues. The CDR3, as DNA: TGTGCCAGCTCAAGGGGCATCTCCTACAATGAGCAGTTCTTC. It is translated as CASSRGISYNEQFF.

The chain carries TRBV6-1 and TRBJ2-7; a possible D gene is TRBD1 (6 bases). This CDR3 has 14 amino acids. Germline V gene sequence: CDR1 MNHNS, CDR2 SASEGT. V was shortened by 3 bases and J by 2 bases, with 11 bases between the two germline ends. CDR3 sequence reads: CASSETGLAYEQYF. DNA for the CDR3: TGTGCCAGCAGTGAGACAGGATTGGCCTACGAGCAGTACTTC.

The chain links TRBV5-1 to TRBJ2-2; no clear D gene. CDR1 and CDR2 from the germline V gene are SGHRS and YFSETQ. The CDR3 covers 12 residues. V was clipped by 5 bases and J by 5 bases, with 7 bases between them. The CDR3 region is CASRPETGELFF. The CDR3 nucleotides are TGCGCCAGCAGGCCGGAGACCGGGGAGCTGTTTTTT.

The rearrangement joins TRBV6-5 to TRBJ1-2; 11 positions match TRBD1. V was pared by 6 bases and J by 3 bases, with 6 bases of the junction left unmatched. The CDR3 has 15 residues. Germline V gene lookup returns CDR1 MNHEY and CDR2 SVGAGI. CDR3 bases: TGTGCCAGCAGAGGGACAGGGGGGATCTACTATGGCTACACCTTC. Its protein product is CASRGTGGIYYGYTF.

The CDR3 DNA is TGTGCCAGCAGTTTAACGGGGGGGACTAATGAAAAACTGTTTTTT. It yields the protein CASSLTGGTNEKLFF. The chain links TRBV27 to TRBJ1-4, with D maybe TRBD1 (5 bases). Germline assignment: CDR1 MNHEY and CDR2 SMNVEV (reference sequence). The CDR3 consists of 15 residues. The V gene lost 2 bases and the J gene lost 2 bases, with 9 bases spanning the gap.

The rearrangement uses TRBV6-1 and TRBJ1-5, with unresolved D. Germline V gene sequence: CDR1 MNHNS, CDR2 SASEGT. The CDR3 runs to 11 residues. V gave up 1 base and J gave up 8 bases, with 3 bases separating them. In nucleotides, the CDR3 is TGTGCCAGCAGTGAAGTTGAGCCCCAGCATTTT. Protein: CASSEVEPQHF.

J is TRBJ2-5 and V is TRBV19; unclear D gene. Between the trimmed V and J ends, which lost 5 bases and 1 base, there was a span of 11 bases. Germline lookup yields CDR1 LNHDA and CDR2 SQIVND (reference sequence). The CDR3 has 14 amino acids. The CDR3 sequence is CASSPTNAQETQYF. The CDR3 DNA sequence: TGTGCCAGTAGTCCCACAAATGCCCAAGAGACCCAGTACTTC.